This T cell receptor (beta chain) is from a study of identical twins. Overall study results and limits: Monozygotic twins shared more out-of-frame TCR alpha than recombination models predicted. There was an excess of low generation probability in the out-of-frame alpha sequences that twins shared.

The V and J ends lost 0 bases and 12 bases respectively, with 15 bases between them. The length of the CDR3 is 13 residues. Germline loops: CDR1 GTSNPN, CDR2 SVGIG (reference sequence). The authors used template switching to add a universal primer site and gave cDNA unique molecular identifiers. TCRdb independently ran MiXCR on the 5' RACE reads; one entry per CDR3 protein. Among 450,000 to 500,000 distinct CDR3 sequences listed, roughly 13% were seen once. Note on this clonotype: As yet, its antigen is unknown.

These data were likewise used in another study, on yellow fever vaccine responses in identical twins.

The chain links TRBV30 to TRBJ2-1, with D perhaps assigned TRBD1 or TRBD2 (5 bases each). This TCR came from a woman younger than 30 in good health. Sequenced material: CD4+ T cells sorted from blood. CDR3 sequence: CAWSVGFVGVQFF. In nucleotides, the CDR3 is TGTGCCTGGAGTGTGGGTTTCGTGGGGGTGCAGTTCTTC.